This TCR beta chain was recovered during a study of T cells in Graves' hyperthyroidism and ophthalmopathy. Study details: Peripheral blood was obtained at initial diagnosis, preceding any treatment. General observations from the study: Among clonotypes expanded in thyroid above 0.001, most were also found in blood.

RNA transcripts gave rise to amplified TCR beta CDR3 regions. Initially, a first-round RT-PCR of the TCR CDR3 employed the HTBI primer set. TCRdb used MiXCR to reprocess the multiplex PCR reads, holding one entry per CDR3 protein. The sample records roughly 500,000 distinct CDR3 sequences, around 13% being singletons. The PBMCs were taken from under 12 ml of fresh peripheral blood. This clonotype has a handful of counts. Its antigen remains unknown. V was trimmed by 7 bases and J by 3 bases, leaving 10 bases between them. The length of the CDR3 is 12 residues. CDR1 is MNHNS and CDR2 is SASEGT in the germline V gene.

The source material was blood. The chain combines TRBV6-1 with TRBJ2-7, with D uncertain. This receptor was taken from a woman aged 25 to 39 with Graves' hyperthyroidism that later progressed to Graves' ophthalmopathy. The CDR3 loop reads CASTGSLYEQYF. The DNA for the CDR3 is TGTGCCAGCACCGGCAGTCTCTACGAGCAGTACTTC.